This T cell receptor beta chain was identified during a study of blood T cell repertoires in COVID-19. On the study more broadly: Acute and convalescent COVID-19 samples came from the United States, Italy and Spain.

Original processing notes: Scientists estimated how many nucleated cells there were by amplifying reference gene primers. TCRdb keeps only in-frame clones here, not all; method: immunoSEQ multiplex PCR. From that table come the V and J calls and clone size; the DNA was used to work out D and trimming. The table has more than 60,000 clones, 85% seen once. V was pared by 5 bases and J by 9 bases, with 6 bases of the junction left unmatched. This CDR3 has 14 residues. Germline CDR1 SGHNT, CDR2 YYREEE (reference sequence). The sample comprised peripheral blood. The clonotype originates from a human donor in a cohort sampled during active COVID-19. The chain has TRBV5-4 and TRBJ2-1, with 12 bases identical to TRBD1. The CDR3 DNA follows: TGTGCCAGCAGTTGGGGACAGGGGGCTGGTGAGCAGTTCTTC. This sequence encodes CASSWGQGAGEQFF.